This passage covers 8 T cell receptor beta chains from one sample sequenced in a study of T cells in tuberculosis. Method: immunoSEQ multiplex PCR; TCRdb's copy keeps in-frame clones and lacks some. The table includes about 53,000 clones, 90% to 95% detected once. As for time point: new active TB diagnosis, blood taken before or within 7 days of starting treatment. Sequencing used PBMCs, obtained at tuberculosis diagnosis. The receptors stem from an adult with tuberculosis.

This chain joins TRBV29-1 and TRBJ1-4; 8 bases align to TRBD1. Per germline, CDR1 SQVTM and CDR2 ANQGSEA. V dropped 7 bases and J dropped 7; count of bases not matched to a gene: 8. CDR3 length: 13 residues. CDR3 in amino acids: CSARTGIGEKLFF. The CDR3 DNA follows: TGCAGCGCCAGGACAGGGATTGGTGAAAAACTGTTTTTT. The full variable domain, its missing parts supplied by reference TRBV29-1 and TRBJ1-4, is SAVISQKPSRDICQRGTSLTIQCQVDSQVTMMFWYRQQPGQSLTLIATANQGSEATYESGFVIDKFPISRPNLTFSTLTVSNMSPEDSSIYLCSARTGIGEKLFFGSGTQLSVL.

The rearrangement uses TRBV7-9 and TRBJ1-1, with D maybe TRBD1 (5 bases). CDR1 and CDR2 (germline): SEHNR, FQNEAQ (reference sequence). The CDR3 is made up of 12 amino acids. Deletions cut 5 bases from V and 9 bases from J, with 13 bases between. As DNA, the CDR3 is TGTGCCAGCAGCCTTATGACAGATAAAGCTTTCTTT. Its protein product is CASSLMTDKAFF.

In DNA, the CDR3 is TGTGCCAGCAGCTTAGGCGCAGCGTGGGATACGCAGTATTTT. Its protein product is CASSLGAAWDTQYF. This chain connects TRBV7-9 to TRBJ2-3, with D unclear. The CDR3 spans 14 residues. Trimming stripped 1 base from V and 6 bases from J, with 11 bases between. Germline V gene sequence: CDR1 SEHNR, CDR2 FQNEAQ (reference sequence). The full variable domain, its missing parts supplied by reference TRBV7-9 and TRBJ2-3, is DTGVSQNPRHKITKRGQNVTFRCDPISEHNRLYWYRQTLGQGPEFLTYFQNEAQLEKSRLLSDRFSAERPKGSFSTLEIQRTEQGDSAMYLCASSLGAAWDTQYFGPGTRLTVL.

This sequence joins TRBV2 and TRBJ2-1, with 9 bases fitting TRBD2. The CDR3 length is 15 residues. Trimming took 6 bases from V and 4 from J; bases not matched to a gene: 7. CDR1 and CDR2 from the germline V gene are SNHLY and FYNNEI. This chain's CDR3 is CASSSIAGDYNEQFF. For the CDR3, the DNA is TGTGCCAGCAGCTCTATAGCGGGAGATTACAATGAGCAGTTCTTC.

The rearrangement links TRBV21-1 to TRBJ2-7; TRBD1, the table's D call, lacks a check against the DNA. TRBV21-1 has pseudogene status. CDR3 length: 14 residues. The CDR3 is CASSKDGTRSEQYF. The CDR3 bases are TGTGCCAGCAGCAAAGACGGGACAAGGAGCGAGCAGTACTTC.

The rearrangement uses TRBV6-6 and TRBJ1-4, with TRBD1 identical over 8 bases. V was pared by 6 bases and J by 5 bases, with 8 bases of the junction left unmatched. This CDR3 region has 15 residues. Germline CDR1 reads MNHNY; CDR2 reads SVGAGI (reference sequence). CDR3 DNA: TGTGCCAGCAGCTTAGGACAGGGCTTCAATGAAAAACTGTTTTTT. Translated, it gives CASSLGQGFNEKLFF.

The genes are TRBV6-5 and TRBJ2-2; D unclear. With 0 bases removed from V and 5 bases from J, the gap between germline ends came to 10 bases. This CDR3 is built from 15 residues. Germline V CDR1 and CDR2: MNHEY, SVGAGI. The CDR3 here is CASSYSYPSTGELFF. In nucleotides, the CDR3 is TGTGCCAGCAGTTACTCCTACCCGAGTACCGGGGAGCTGTTTTTT.

The V call is TRBV5-1, the J call TRBJ2-7, with 9 bases matching TRBD1. This CDR3 has 14 residues. V was clipped by 6 bases and J by 3 bases; unmatched bases: 7. CDR1 is SGHRS and CDR2 is YFSETQ in the germline V gene. The CDR3, as DNA: TGCGCCAGCACCCCGGACAGGGGTTTCTACGAGCAGTACTTC. Amino acid sequence: CASTPDRGFYEQYF.